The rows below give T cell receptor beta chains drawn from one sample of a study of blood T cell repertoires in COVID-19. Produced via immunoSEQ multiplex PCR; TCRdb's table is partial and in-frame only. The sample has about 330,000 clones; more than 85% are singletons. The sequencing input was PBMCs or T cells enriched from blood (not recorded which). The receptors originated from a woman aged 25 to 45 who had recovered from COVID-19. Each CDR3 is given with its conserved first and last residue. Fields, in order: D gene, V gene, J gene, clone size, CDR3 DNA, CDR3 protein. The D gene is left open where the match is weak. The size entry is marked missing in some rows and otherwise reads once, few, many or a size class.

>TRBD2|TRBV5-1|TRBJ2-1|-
TGCGCCAGCAGCTTGGCCGGGGACTATTCCTACAATGAGCAGTTCTTC
CASSLAGDYSYNEQFF
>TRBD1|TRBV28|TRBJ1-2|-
TGTGCCACCCCGGGACAGGGGAGGAACTATGGCTACACCTTC
CATPGQGRNYGYTF
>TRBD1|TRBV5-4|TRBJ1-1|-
TGTGCCAGCAGCCCAGGACAGGGTTCGGTCGTGAACACTGAAGCTTTCTTT
CASSPGQGSVVNTEAFF
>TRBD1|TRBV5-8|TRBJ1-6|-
TGTGCCAGCAGCACAGGGGGCTGGTCACCCCTCCACTTT
CASSTGGWSPLHF
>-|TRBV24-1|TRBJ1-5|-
TGTGCCACCTCGGGCAGGGGTAGCAATCAGCCCCAGCATTTT
CATSGRGSNQPQHF
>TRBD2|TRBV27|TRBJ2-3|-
TGTGCCAGCAGTTTATCGCGACTAGCGGGGGGTCGCCAAGCAGATACGCAGTATTTT
CASSLSRLAGGRQADTQYF
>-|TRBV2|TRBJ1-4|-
TGTGCCAGCACCGTCAGGGGAGGGGAAAAACTGTTTTTT
CASTVRGGEKLFF
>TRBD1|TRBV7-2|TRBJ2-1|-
TGTGCCAGCAGCCAGCGCGTCAGGGGGCCAGATGAGCAGTTCTTC
CASSQRVRGPDEQFF
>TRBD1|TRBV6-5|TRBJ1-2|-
TGTGCCAGCAGTCCCGGGACAGGCTATGGCTACACCTTC
CASSPGTGYGYTF
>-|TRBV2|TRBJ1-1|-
TGTGCCAGCAGTCCCGCAGGTCGGGGCACTGAAGCTTTCTTT
CASSPAGRGTEAFF
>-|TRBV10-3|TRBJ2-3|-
TGTGCCATCAGTGCCGGTACTAGCACAGATACGCAGTATTTT
CAISAGTSTDTQYF
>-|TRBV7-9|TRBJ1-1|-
TGTGCCAGCAGCTCGCAGGTGAACACTGAAGCTTTCTTT
CASSSQVNTEAFF
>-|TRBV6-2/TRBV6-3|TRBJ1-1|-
TGTGCCAGCAGTATGCCCGCAGGGTTCACTGAAGCTTTCTTT
CASSMPAGFTEAFF
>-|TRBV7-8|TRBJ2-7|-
TGTGCCAGCAGCTTAAGCGACGGCTACGAGCAGTACTTC
CASSLSDGYEQYF
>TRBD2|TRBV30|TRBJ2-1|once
TGTGCCTGGAGTGGACTAGCGGGGGGGCCCGGCTCCTACAATGAGCAGTTCTTC
CAWSGLAGGPGSYNEQFF
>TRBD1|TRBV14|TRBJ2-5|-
TGTGCCAGCAGCCAAGGTGGAGACAGGGGGCCGAGAGGGACCCAGTACTTC
CASSQGGDRGPRGTQYF
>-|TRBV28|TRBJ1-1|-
TGTGCCAGCAGTGACCGGCAGGGGAAAGGGTTGAACACTGAAGCTTTCTTT
CASSDRQGKGLNTEAFF
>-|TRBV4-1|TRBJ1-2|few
TGCGCCAGCAGCCAAGATGAAGACAGCCAGTACACCTTC
CASSQDEDSQYTF
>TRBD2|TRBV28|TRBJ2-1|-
TGTGCCAGCAGTTCCCTCGGGACTAGCGGGGGGGGGCCCTACAATGAGCAGTTCTTC
CASSSLGTSGGGPYNEQFF
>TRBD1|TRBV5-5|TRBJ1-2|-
TGTGCCAGCAGCCTAAGAGACTCGGGACAGGGCCACTATGGCTACACCTTC
CASSLRDSGQGHYGYTF
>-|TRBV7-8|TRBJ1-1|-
TGTGCCAGCAGCTCCCCAGAGGGGGGGTGGACTGAAGCTTTCTTT
CASSSPEGGWTEAFF
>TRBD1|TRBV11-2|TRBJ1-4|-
TGTGCCAGCAGCTTGGGACAGGCGGGTAATGAAAAACTGTTTTTT
CASSLGQAGNEKLFF